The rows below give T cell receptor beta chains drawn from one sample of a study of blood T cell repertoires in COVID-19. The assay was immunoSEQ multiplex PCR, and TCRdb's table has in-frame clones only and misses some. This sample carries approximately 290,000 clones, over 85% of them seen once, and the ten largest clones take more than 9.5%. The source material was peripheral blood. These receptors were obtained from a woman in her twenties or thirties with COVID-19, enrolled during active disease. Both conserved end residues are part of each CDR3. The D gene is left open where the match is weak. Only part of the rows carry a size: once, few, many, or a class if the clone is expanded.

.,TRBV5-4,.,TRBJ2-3,CASSLRTSTDTQYF,TGTGCCAGCAGCTTGAGGACAAGCACAGATACGCAGTATTTT
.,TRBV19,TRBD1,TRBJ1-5,CASSSRTGVSNQPQHF,TGTGCCAGTAGTAGCCGGACAGGGGTTAGCAATCAGCCCCAGCATTTT
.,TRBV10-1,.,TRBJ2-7,CASSESAVYEQYF,TGCGCCAGCAGTGAGTCGGCGGTCTACGAGCAGTACTTC
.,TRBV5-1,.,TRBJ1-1,CAVSREGPNTEAFF,TGCGCCGTCTCCAGGGAGGGGCCGAACACTGAAGCTTTCTTT
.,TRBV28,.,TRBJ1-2,CASTLGQGHYGYTF,TGTGCCAGCACCCTGGGGCAGGGGCATTATGGCTACACCTTC
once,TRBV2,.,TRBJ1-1,CASIGGMNTEAFF,TGTGCCAGTATAGGAGGAATGAACACTGAAGCTTTCTTT
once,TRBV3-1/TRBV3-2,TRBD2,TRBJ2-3,CASSFHGTSGGDTQYF,TGTGCCAGCAGCTTTCACGGGACTAGCGGGGGAGATACGCAGTATTTT
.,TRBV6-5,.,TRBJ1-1,CASSRGYTEAFF,TGTGCCAGCTCCAGGGGTTACACTGAAGCTTTCTTT
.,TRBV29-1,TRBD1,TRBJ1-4,CSVEGGTEVF,TGCAGCGTTGAAGGGGGGACAGAGGTTTTT
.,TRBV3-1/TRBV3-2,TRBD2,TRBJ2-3,CASSPGLAGATDTQYF,TGTGCCAGCAGCCCGGGACTAGCGGGGGCCACAGATACGCAGTATTTT
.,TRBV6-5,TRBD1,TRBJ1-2,CASSYQGENGYTF,TGTGCCAGCAGTTATCAGGGGGAGAATGGCTACACCTTC
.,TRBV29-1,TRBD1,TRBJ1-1,CSAYRGPNTEAFF,TGCAGTGCCTACAGGGGACCCAACACTGAAGCTTTCTTT
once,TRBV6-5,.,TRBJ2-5,CATGGQLRETQYF,TGTGCCACCGGGGGACAGTTAAGGGAGACCCAGTACTTC
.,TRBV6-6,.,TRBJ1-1,CASSYAGIPEAFF,TGTGCCAGCAGTTACGCAGGGATTCCTGAAGCTTTCTTT
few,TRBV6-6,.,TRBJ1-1,CASSSQKGRYTEAFF,TGTGCCAGCAGTTCTCAAAAGGGGCGTTATACTGAAGCTTTCTTT
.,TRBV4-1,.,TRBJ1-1,CASSQEPLAGRWGAEAFF,TGCGCCAGCAGCCAAGAACCCCTCGCCGGGCGTTGGGGCGCTGAAGCTTTCTTT
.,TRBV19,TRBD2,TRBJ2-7,CASSPLGGSGYEQYF,TGTGCCAGTAGCCCCTTGGGGGGGTCCGGCTACGAGCAGTACTTC
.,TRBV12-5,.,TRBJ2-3,CASGLVLGGTDTQYF,TGTGCTAGTGGTTTGGTACTCGGGGGAACAGATACGCAGTATTTT
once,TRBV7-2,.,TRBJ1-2,CASSLGAAYGYTF,TGTGCCAGCAGCTTAGGTGCGGCCTATGGCTACACCTTC
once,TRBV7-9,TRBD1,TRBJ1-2,CASSSGTGINYGYTF,TGTGCCAGCAGCTCAGGGACAGGGATTAACTATGGCTACACCTTC
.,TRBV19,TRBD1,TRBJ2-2,CAIRQGYTGELFF,TGTGCCATACGACAGGGGTACACCGGGGAGCTGTTTTTT
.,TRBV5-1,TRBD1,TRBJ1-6,CASSLGGQGTYNSPLHF,TGCGCCAGCAGCTTGGGGGGACAGGGGACTTATAATTCACCCCTCCACTTT
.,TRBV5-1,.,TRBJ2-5,CASSSGLMGGLETQYF,TGCGCCAGCAGCTCAGGACTTATGGGGGGGCTAGAGACCCAGTACTTC
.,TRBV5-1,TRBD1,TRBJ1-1,CASSPGSGQGAAMNTEAFF,TGCGCCAGCAGCCCGGGCTCGGGGCAGGGGGCCGCCATGAACACTGAAGCTTTCTTT
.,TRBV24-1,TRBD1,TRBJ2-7,CATAAGGNYEQYF,TGTGCCACCGCGGCAGGGGGTAACTACGAGCAGTACTTC
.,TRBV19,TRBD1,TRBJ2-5,CASSHTRGPQETQYF,TGTGCCAGTAGCCACACTAGGGGGCCCCAAGAGACCCAGTACTTC
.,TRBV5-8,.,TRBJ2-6,CASSTGTGANVLTF,TGTGCCAGCAGCACAGGGACGGGGGCCAACGTCCTGACTTTC
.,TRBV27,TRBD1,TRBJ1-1,CASSPGQGYPPLEAFF,TGTGCCAGCAGTCCCGGACAGGGTTACCCCCCACTTGAAGCTTTCTTT
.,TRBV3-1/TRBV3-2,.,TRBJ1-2,CASSRQGGYTF,TGTGCCAGCAGCCGACAAGGAGGCTACACCTTC
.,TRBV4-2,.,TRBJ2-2,CASSQDRSRVLDTGELFF,TGTGCCAGCAGCCAAGATCGGAGCAGGGTATTGGACACCGGGGAGCTGTTTTTT
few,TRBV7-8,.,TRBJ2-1,CASSPVTYNEQFF,TGTGCCAGCAGCCCTGTAACCTACAATGAGCAGTTCTTC
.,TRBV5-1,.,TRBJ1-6,CASSSLAGSNSPLHF,TGCGCCAGCAGCTCCCTGGCGGGCTCTAATTCACCCCTCCACTTT
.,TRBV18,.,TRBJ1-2,CASSPIQGGHYGYTF,TGTGCCAGCTCACCAATTCAGGGAGGTCACTATGGCTACACCTTC
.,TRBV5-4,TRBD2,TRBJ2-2,CASSSRLAVNTGELFF,TGTGCCAGCAGCTCCCGACTAGCGGTTAACACCGGGGAGCTGTTTTTT
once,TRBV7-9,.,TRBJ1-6,CASQGNYNSPLHF,TGTGCCAGCCAGGGGAACTATAATTCACCCCTCCACTTT
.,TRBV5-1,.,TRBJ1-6,CASSLHLQGSNNSPLHF,TGCGCCAGCAGCTTGCATCTGCAGGGGTCTAATAATTCACCCCTCCACTTT
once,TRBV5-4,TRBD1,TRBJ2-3,CASRRGQSTDTQYF,TGTGCCAGCAGGAGGGGACAGAGCACAGATACGCAGTATTTT
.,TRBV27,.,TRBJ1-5,CASSLAGVSNQPQHF,TGTGCCAGCAGTTTGGCGGGGGTTTCCAATCAGCCCCAGCATTTT
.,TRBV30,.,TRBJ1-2,CAARRGGNYGYTF,TGTGCCGCCCGCCGGGGGGGAAACTATGGCTACACCTTC
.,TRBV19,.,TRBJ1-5,CASSILGGDYSNQPQHF,TGTGCCAGTAGTATATTAGGGGGGGACTATAGCAATCAGCCCCAGCATTTT
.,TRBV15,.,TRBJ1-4,CATSGADRGNEKLFF,TGTGCCACCAGCGGGGCGGACAGAGGTAATGAAAAACTGTTTTTT
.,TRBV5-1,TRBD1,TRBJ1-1,CASSRAPGQGRDRPEAFF,TGCGCCAGCAGCCGAGCTCCGGGACAGGGGAGGGATCGTCCTGAAGCTTTCTTT
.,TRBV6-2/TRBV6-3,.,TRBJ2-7,CASSYPPTGAYEQYF,TGTGCCAGCAGTTACCCACCGACAGGCGCCTACGAGCAGTACTTC
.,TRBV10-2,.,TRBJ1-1,CATPGSDPWDLRTEAFF,TGCGCCACCCCAGGGTCGGACCCATGGGATTTGAGGACTGAAGCTTTCTTT
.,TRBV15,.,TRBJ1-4,CATSKGGRGEKLFF,TGTGCCACCAGCAAGGGTGGGCGGGGTGAAAAACTGTTTTTT
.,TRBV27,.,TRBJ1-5,CASSQVAYSNQPQHF,TGTGCCAGCAGTCAAGTAGCTTATAGCAATCAGCCCCAGCATTTT
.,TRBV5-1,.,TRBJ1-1,CASSLGGSLAEAFF,TGCGCCAGCAGCTTGGGTGGCAGTCTTGCTGAAGCTTTCTTT
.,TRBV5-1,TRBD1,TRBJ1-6,CASSLAGQRYSPLHF,TGCGCCAGCAGCCTAGCGGGACAGCGGTATTCACCCCTCCACTTT
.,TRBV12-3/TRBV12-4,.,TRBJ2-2,CASRDRDTGELFF,TGTGCCAGCAGGGACAGAGACACCGGGGAGCTGTTTTTT
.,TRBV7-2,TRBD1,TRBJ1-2,CASSLGPTGTNYGYTF,TGTGCCAGCAGCCTCGGCCCGACAGGGACTAACTATGGCTACACCTTC
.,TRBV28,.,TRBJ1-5,CALGAGNQPQHF,TGTGCCTTGGGGGCCGGCAATCAGCCCCAGCATTTT
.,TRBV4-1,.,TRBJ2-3,CASSQGGVRDTQYF,TGCGCCAGCAGCCAAGGGGGCGTTAGGGATACGCAGTATTTT
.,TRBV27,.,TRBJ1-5,CASSLQGSADQPQHF,TGTGCCAGCAGTTTACAGGGCTCCGCCGATCAGCCCCAGCATTTT
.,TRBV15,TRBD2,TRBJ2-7,CATSIQRGRVYEQYF,TGTGCCACCAGCATCCAGCGGGGAAGGGTTTACGAGCAGTACTTC
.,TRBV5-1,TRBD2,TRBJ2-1,CASSLAAGGAYNEQFF,TGCGCCAGCAGCTTGGCAGCCGGGGGGGCCTACAATGAGCAGTTCTTC